A single sample gave rise to the 5 T cell receptor beta chains below, sequenced in a study of OX40 agonist ivuxolimab in advanced cancers. Using immunoSEQ multiplex PCR, the repertoire was profiled, and TCRdb retains in-frame clones only, with some absent. The sample yields around 63,000 clones, approximately 90% seen once. The sample in question was CD4+ or CD8+ T cells sorted from blood, obtained in a trial of the OX40 agonist ivuxolimab. All receptors come from an adult with an advanced solid tumor such as melanoma, head and neck, liver or kidney cancer.

V gene TRBV5-6 combines with J gene TRBJ2-1; 16 positions match TRBD2. Germline CDR1 and CDR2: SGHDT and YYEEEE. V lost 2 bases and J lost 4; bases outside the gene matches: 6. CDR3 length equals 18 residues. CDR3 nucleotide sequence: TGTGCCAGCAGCTTCCCCGGGACTAGCGGGGGGGCTTACAATGAGCAGTTCTTC. The encoded protein is CASSFPGTSGGAYNEQFF. The full variable domain, its missing parts supplied by reference TRBV5-6 and TRBJ2-1, is DAGVTQSPTHLIKTRGQQVTLRCSPKSGHDTVSWYQQALGQGPQFIFQYYEEEERQRGNFPDRFSGHQFPNYSSELNVNALLLGDSALYLCASSFPGTSGGAYNEQFFGPGTRLTVL.

J is TRBJ1-1 and V is TRBV18; TRBD1 matches 7 bases. CDR3 length: 15 residues. Germline CDR1 KGHSH, CDR2 LQKENI. Trimming cost V 3 bases and J 5 bases; bases outside gene matches: 9. The CDR3 protein is CASSPISRGGTEAFF. CDR3 bases: TGTGCCAGCTCACCTATTAGCAGGGGGGGTACTGAAGCTTTCTTT.

The chain carries TRBV25-1 and TRBJ2-5; D might be TRBD2 (5 bases). The CDR3 length is 15 residues. With 6 bases removed from V and 7 bases from J, the gap between germline ends came to 21 bases. Per the germline V gene, CDR1 is MGHDK and CDR2 is SYGVNS. CDR3: CASSSDSGKFATQYF. The CDR3 nucleotides read TGTGCCAGCAGCTCGGATTCGGGGAAATTCGCGACCCAGTACTTC. Combining the CDR3 with reference TRBV25-1 and TRBJ2-5 gives the whole variable domain EADIYQTPRYLVIGTGKKITLECSQTMGHDKMYWYQQDPGMELHLIHYSYGVNSTEKGDLSSESTVSRIRTEHFPLTLESARPSHTSQYLCASSSDSGKFATQYFGPGTRLLVL.

This chain's CDR3 is CASSLHGQGRETQYF. CDR3 in DNA: TGCGCCAGCAGCTTGCACGGACAGGGAAGAGAGACCCAGTACTTC. The chain recombines TRBV5-1 with TRBJ2-5; 8 positions agree with TRBD1. The germline CDR1 and CDR2 sequences are SGHRS and YFSETQ. The CDR3 runs 15 residues. V was pared by 1 base and J by 4 bases, with 6 bases of the junction left unmatched.

This clone came up once. V is TRBV30 and J is TRBJ1-2, with 9 bases matching TRBD1. Germline V lookup: CDR1 GTSNPN, CDR2 SVGIG (reference sequence). CDR3 size: 14 residues. V dropped 7 bases and J dropped 5; count of bases not matched to a gene: 11. The CDR3 DNA reads TGTGCCTCTCAGAGCGACAGGGGGGCGTATGGCTACACCTTC. Its protein product is CASQSDRGAYGYTF.